The present entry profiles one T cell receptor beta chain with its context. These data come from a study of cytomegalovirus exposure and HLA in healthy donors. Study-wide context: An analysis done earlier identified almost 120 million unique TCR beta sequences from about 179 million T cells.

The primer mix had 60 Vbeta and 13 Jbeta primers. Generated by immunoSEQ multiplex PCR, the TCRdb table keeps only in-frame clones and is missing some. The profile covers around 140,000 clones, with approximately 84% appearing a single time and 1.4% taken by the ten largest. The CDR3 runs 14 residues. Germline loops: CDR1 MNHEY, CDR2 SMNVEV (reference sequence). Trimming took 2 bases from V and 4 from J, leaving 12 bases between them. V gene TRBV27 combines with J gene TRBJ2-7; D is unresolved. The source material was PBMCs. The sequence was obtained from a man aged 30 to 45 in good health and CMV-seropositive. In nucleotides, the CDR3 is TGTGCCAGCAGTTTAGCCTCAGGCGATTACGAGCAGTACTTC. Amino acids: CASSLASGDYEQYF.